This paragraph reports one T cell receptor (beta chain). Other DNA sequences in the same sample also yield this CDR3. This specimen comes from a study of PD-1 blockade in mismatch repair-deficient tumors. Trimming took 2 bases from V and 2 from J; bases not matched to a gene: 12. CDR3 size: 17 residues. Per germline, CDR1 SNHLY and CDR2 FYNNEI. Assay used: immunoSEQ multiplex PCR; TCRdb lists only in-frame clones, some missing. The sample consists of 25,000 to 30,000 clones, approximately 84% of them appearing once. V usage is TRBV2 and J usage is TRBJ2-7; 7 nucleotides match TRBD2. This receptor was identified in an adult with mismatch repair-deficient cancer. Source: PBMCs, taken before pembrolizumab treatment. CDR3 nucleotides: TGTGCCAGCAGTGAAACCCCCTTGGGGGGGAGGGCCTACGAGCAGTACTTC. Amino acid sequence: CASSETPLGGRAYEQYF.